These T cell receptor beta chains were read from a single sample in a study of blood T cell repertoires in COVID-19. Libraries were prepared by immunoSEQ multiplex PCR; TCRdb keeps only in-frame clonotypes and omits some of them. This sample has over 250,000 clones, with approximately 90% found just once. Source material: PBMCs or T cells enriched from blood (not recorded which). The receptors were sampled from a woman aged 55-69 years in a cohort exposed to, infected with or recovered from COVID-19 (not recorded which). CDR3s include the opening cysteine and the closing phenylalanine or tryptophan. A D gene is named only where the DNA matches it firmly. For some rows the clone size is stated as once, few or many, or as a class when expanded; others skip it.

CDR3 protein	CDR3 DNA	D gene	V gene	J gene	clone size
CASSIRGGQETQYF	TGCGCCAGCAGCATCCGAGGAGGTCAAGAGACCCAGTACTTC	NA	TRBV5-1	TRBJ2-5	NA
CASSESRQGGYTF	TGTGCCAGCAGTGAGTCCCGCCAGGGTGGCTACACCTTC	NA	TRBV2	TRBJ1-2	once
CASSLGLADSYNEQFF	TGTGCCAGCAGCTTAGGGCTAGCGGATTCCTACAATGAGCAGTTCTTC	TRBD2	TRBV13	TRBJ2-1	NA
CATTGDAYEQYF	TGTGCTACGACAGGGGACGCCTACGAGCAGTACTTC	TRBD1	TRBV11-2	TRBJ2-7	NA
CASTNRQTSSTDTQYF	TGCGCCAGCACTAACCGACAGACCTCTAGCACAGATACGCAGTATTTT	NA	TRBV5-1	TRBJ2-3	few
CASSITGGPPRDYGYTF	TGTGCCAGTAGTATAACAGGGGGCCCCCCCCGGGACTATGGCTACACCTTC	TRBD1	TRBV19	TRBJ1-2	NA
CASSQQGTNEKLFF	TGCGCCAGCAGCCAACAGGGGACTAATGAAAAACTGTTTTTT	NA	TRBV4-3	TRBJ1-4	once
CASSRKTGSLPVQYF	TGTGCCAGCAGCCGCAAGACAGGTTCTCTACCGGTTCAGTACTTC	NA	TRBV28	TRBJ2-7	NA
CASSIDGRVNAGYTF	TGTGCCAGCAGCATAGACGGCAGGGTAAACGCTGGCTACACCTTC	NA	TRBV7-9	TRBJ1-2	NA
CASNHLGPDRGGNGYTF	TGTGCCAGCAATCACCTGGGCCCGGACAGGGGGGGGAATGGCTACACCTTC	TRBD1	TRBV28	TRBJ1-2	NA
CASSEGGTGSNEQYF	TGTGCCAGCAGTGAGGGCGGGACAGGGTCAAACGAGCAGTACTTC	TRBD1	TRBV2	TRBJ2-7	NA
CASSLGGGVHEQYF	TGTGCCAGCAGCTTAGGCGGCGGGGTCCACGAGCAGTACTTC	NA	TRBV13	TRBJ2-7	once
CASSPGQGSPYNEQFF	TGTGCCAGCTCACCAGGACAGGGGTCCCCCTACAATGAGCAGTTCTTC	TRBD1	TRBV18	TRBJ2-1	NA
CASREPGQGSYEQYF	TGCGCCAGCAGAGAACCGGGACAGGGGTCCTACGAGCAGTACTTC	TRBD1	TRBV10-2	TRBJ2-7	NA
CAWAGQGNTGELFF	TGTGCCTGGGCCGGACAGGGGAACACCGGGGAGCTGTTTTTT	TRBD1	TRBV30	TRBJ2-2	NA
CASSPGLAGTDTQYF	TGTGCCAGCAGCCCAGGACTAGCGGGCACAGATACGCAGTATTTT	TRBD2	TRBV9	TRBJ2-3	NA
CASTDRQKTGELFF	TGTGCCAGCACGGACAGGCAGAAGACCGGGGAGCTGTTTTTT	TRBD1	TRBV19	TRBJ2-2	NA
CAWKRTGLNEKLFF	TGTGCCTGGAAAAGGACAGGACTTAATGAAAAACTGTTTTTT	TRBD1	TRBV30	TRBJ1-4	NA
CASRRTESYGYTF	TGTGCCAGCCGGAGGACAGAAAGCTATGGCTACACCTTC	NA	TRBV2	TRBJ1-2	NA
CASRGLAGGEYEQYF	TGTGCCAGTAGGGGTCTAGCGGGCGGGGAATACGAGCAGTACTTC	TRBD2	TRBV19	TRBJ2-7	few
CASSLTAGVGYNEQFF	TGTGCCAGCAGTTTAACGGCGGGAGTGGGATACAATGAGCAGTTCTTC	TRBD2	TRBV28	TRBJ2-1	NA
CASSLGTAYEQYF	TGTGCCAGCAGTCTTGGGACAGCCTACGAGCAGTACTTC	TRBD1	TRBV7-9	TRBJ2-7	NA
CASRDLSKDTFSNQPQHF	TGTGCCAGCAGGGATTTGTCTAAGGACACTTTTAGCAATCAGCCCCAGCATTTT	NA	TRBV27	TRBJ1-5	NA
CASSTGQIYNSPLHF	TGCGCCAGCAGCACAGGACAAATATATAATTCACCCCTCCACTTT	NA	TRBV5-1	TRBJ1-6	once
CASRSAGSEQFF	TGTGCCAGTCGTAGCGCCGGGTCCGAGCAGTTCTTC	NA	TRBV19	TRBJ2-1	NA
CASSLVTGNEKLFF	TGCGCCAGCAGCTTGGTGACAGGCAATGAAAAACTGTTTTTT	NA	TRBV5-1	TRBJ1-4	NA
CASSQEGRGRADSSYEQYF	TGCGCCAGCAGCCAAGAAGGCAGGGGGCGCGCCGATAGCTCCTACGAGCAGTACTTC	TRBD1	TRBV4-1	TRBJ2-7	NA
CASSPEEASYEQYF	TGTGCCAGCAGCCCGGAGGAGGCCTCCTACGAGCAGTACTTC	NA	TRBV7-9	TRBJ2-7	NA
CASKERESTGELFF	TGTGCCAGCAAGGAGCGGGAGAGTACCGGGGAGCTGTTTTTT	TRBD2	TRBV2	TRBJ2-2	few
CASHSGYGNTGELFF	TGTGCCAGTCATTCAGGGTATGGTAACACCGGGGAGCTGTTTTTT	NA	TRBV19	TRBJ2-2	NA
CASSPRGAVSSYEQYF	TGTGCCAGCAGCCCCCGGGGGGCCGTCAGCTCCTACGAGCAGTACTTC	NA	TRBV7-2	TRBJ2-7	NA
CASSILIFNQPQHF	TGTGCCAGTAGTATACTTATTTTCAATCAGCCCCAGCATTTT	NA	TRBV19	TRBJ1-5	NA
CASSLFSPNQPQHF	TGTGCCAGCAGTTTATTCTCCCCCAATCAGCCCCAGCATTTT	NA	TRBV28	TRBJ1-5	NA
CASSEGAALGINTIYF	TGTGCCAGCAGTGAAGGGGCAGCCCTCGGCATCAACACCATATATTTT	NA	TRBV6-1	TRBJ1-3	NA
CASSAEGTGELFF	TGTGCCAGCAGTGCGGAGGGCACCGGGGAGCTGTTTTTT	NA	TRBV6-4	TRBJ2-2	NA
CASSQNYGYTF	TGTGCCAGCAGTCAAAACTATGGCTACACCTTC	NA	TRBV28	TRBJ1-2	NA
CASSDSTGGNSPLHF	TGTGCCAGCAGTGACTCGACAGGGGGCAATTCACCCCTCCACTTT	TRBD1	TRBV6-4	TRBJ1-6	few
CATSDFGQPQHF	TGTGCCACCAGTGATTTCGGTCAGCCCCAGCATTTT	NA	TRBV24-1	TRBJ1-5	NA
CASSPYESSYNEQFF	TGTGCCAGCAGCCCCTATGAAAGCTCCTACAATGAGCAGTTCTTC	NA	TRBV6-2/TRBV6-3	TRBJ2-1	NA
CASSLQGIYEQYF	TGTGCCAGCAGTTTACAGGGGATCTACGAGCAGTACTTC	NA	TRBV12-3/TRBV12-4	TRBJ2-7	NA
CASRSLTGGTTYEQYF	TGTGCCAGCAGAAGTCTCACAGGGGGGACCACCTACGAGCAGTACTTC	TRBD1	TRBV7-9	TRBJ2-7	NA
CASSLTGQGLTEAFF	TGTGCCAGCAGCTTAACAGGACAGGGGCTGACTGAAGCTTTCTTT	TRBD1	TRBV7-3	TRBJ1-1	NA
CASSPKLGYEQYF	TGTGCCAGCTCACCAAAGCTCGGCTACGAGCAGTACTTC	NA	TRBV18	TRBJ2-7	NA
CATSDWGSSSYNEQFF	TGTGCCACCAGTGATTGGGGCAGCAGCTCCTACAATGAGCAGTTCTTC	NA	TRBV24-1	TRBJ2-1	NA
CASSPGQAIPEDEQYF	TGTGCCAGCAGTCCCGGACAGGCAATTCCGGAGGACGAGCAGTACTTC	TRBD1	TRBV28	TRBJ2-7	NA
CASSLATGLLYGYTF	TGTGCCAGCAGCTTAGCCACGGGATTGTTATATGGCTACACCTTC	NA	TRBV7-8	TRBJ1-2	NA
CASSNRDRRAGNTIYF	TGCGCCAGCAGCAACCGGGACAGACGTGCTGGAAACACCATATATTTT	TRBD1	TRBV5-1	TRBJ1-3	NA
CASSLPLAGGVETQYF	TGTGCCAGCAGTTTACCGCTAGCGGGAGGCGTAGAGACCCAGTACTTC	TRBD2	TRBV28	TRBJ2-5	once
CASSYGDPEQFF	TGTGCCAGCAGTTACGGAGATCCTGAGCAGTTCTTC	NA	TRBV6-2/TRBV6-3	TRBJ2-1	NA
CASSTAGNTEAFF	TGTGCCAGCAGTACGGCAGGCAACACTGAAGCTTTCTTT	NA	TRBV28	TRBJ1-1	once
CASSLRDSNTGELFF	TGCGCCAGCAGCTTGAGGGACTCTAACACCGGGGAGCTGTTTTTT	NA	TRBV5-1	TRBJ2-2	NA
CASRASGANVLTF	TGTGCCAGCAGAGCCTCTGGGGCCAACGTCCTGACTTTC	NA	TRBV27	TRBJ2-6	NA
CASSQDGQISFF	TGCGCCAGCAGCCAAGATGGGCAGATTTCCTTCTTT	NA	TRBV4-1	TRBJ1-1	NA
CASSEVLTGGISPLHF	TGTGCCAGCAGTGAAGTTCTTACAGGGGGAATTTCACCCCTCCACTTT	TRBD1	TRBV6-1	TRBJ1-6	NA
CASTPGQNPYQPQHF	TGTGCCAGCACTCCGGGACAGAATCCTTATCAGCCCCAGCATTTT	TRBD1	TRBV28	TRBJ1-5	NA
CASTQTDISNQPQHF	TGTGCCAGCACCCAAACAGACATTAGCAATCAGCCCCAGCATTTT	NA	TRBV28	TRBJ1-5	NA
CAWRDSTEAFF	TGTGCCTGGAGAGACAGCACTGAAGCTTTCTTT	NA	TRBV30	TRBJ1-1	NA
CASSLGRTRFF	TGTGCCAGCAGTTTGGGTCGGACACGGTTTTTT	NA	TRBV28	TRBJ1-4	NA
CASSVEGASGYGYTF	TGTGCCAGCAGCGTAGAGGGGGCCTCTGGCTATGGCTACACCTTC	TRBD1	TRBV9	TRBJ1-2	NA
CASSPTIGTSYYEQYF	TGTGCCAGCTCACCGACTATCGGGACTAGCTACTACGAGCAGTACTTC	TRBD2	TRBV18	TRBJ2-7	once